These 27 T cell receptor beta chains share one sample of origin, sequenced in a study of blood T cell repertoires in COVID-19. Method: immunoSEQ multiplex PCR; TCRdb's copy keeps in-frame clones and lacks some. The sample lists a few hundred thousand clones, 85% occurring once. The sequenced sample consisted of peripheral blood. These receptors were collected from a woman under 30 with acute or convalescent COVID-19.

V and J are TRBV5-8 and TRBJ1-6; D possibly corresponds to TRBD1 (5 bases). V dropped 0 bases and J dropped 10 bases, with 8 bases sitting between them. Germline V gene lookup returns CDR1 SGHTS and CDR2 YDEGEE. This CDR3 contains 13 residues. CDR3 residues: CASSLDRGSPLHF. The CDR3 DNA is TGTGCCAGCAGCTTGGATCGGGGGTCACCCCTCCACTTT. The variable domain in full, completed from reference TRBV5-8 and TRBJ1-6, reads EAGVTQSPTHLIKTRGQQATLRCSPISGHTSVYWYQQALGLGLQFLLWYDEGEERNRGNFPPRFSGRQFPNYSSELNVNALELEDSALYLCASSLDRGSPLHFGNGTRLTVT.

This rearrangement joins TRBV24-1 to TRBJ2-5; 12 bases line up with TRBD2. CDR3 length: 17 residues. The V segment lost 6 bases and the J segment 0 bases; nucleotides outside the gene matches: 7. The V gene's germline CDR1 is KGHDR and CDR2 SFDVKD. The CDR3 DNA sequence: TGTGCCACCAGTCCTAGGAGACTAGCGGGGGACCAAGAGACCCAGTACTTC. Its protein product is CATSPRRLAGDQETQYF.

This rearrangement joins TRBV6-1 to TRBJ2-7; the D gene is possibly TRBD1 (6 bases). V was clipped by 2 bases and J by 4 bases, with 15 bases between them. CDR1 and CDR2 from the germline V gene are MNHNS and SASEGT. The CDR3 extends over 15 amino acids. The CDR3 spells CASSEPRGQGYEQYF. CDR3 sequence (DNA): TGTGCCAGCAGTGAACCCCGAGGGCAGGGGTACGAGCAGTACTTC.

This clone was seen only a few times. The V and J genes are TRBV5-1 and TRBJ1-1; D call uncertain. The CDR3 covers 15 residues. V lost 6 bases to trimming and J lost 5 bases, with 20 bases between them. Germline assignment: CDR1 SGHRS and CDR2 YFSETQ. Here the CDR3 reads CASNEAQRVGTEAFF. DNA of the CDR3: TGCGCCAGCAACGAAGCACAACGGGTTGGTACTGAAGCTTTCTTT.

The chain joins TRBV11-3 to TRBJ2-1, with 10 positions matching TRBD2. This CDR3 contains 15 residues. Germline lookup yields CDR1 SGHNT and CDR2 YENEEA. With V trimmed by 2 bases and J by 7 bases, 5 bases remained unmatched. The DNA of the CDR3 is TGTGCCAGCAGCTTAAGGCTAGCGGGAGATAATGAGCAGTTCTTC. It specifies CASSLRLAGDNEQFF.

The rearrangement uses TRBV7-9 and TRBJ1-2, with 7 bases matching TRBD1. Trimming took 7 bases from V and 0 from J; bases not matched to a gene: 11. This CDR3 is 16 amino acids long. From germline, CDR1 is SEHNR and CDR2 FQNEAQ (reference sequence). CDR3 protein: CASIPWQGQTNYGYTF. As DNA, the CDR3 is TGTGCCAGCATCCCCTGGCAGGGACAGACTAACTATGGCTACACCTTC.

In regard to this clone: In the same sample, other DNA sequences code for this CDR3. This chain uses TRBV6-5 with TRBJ2-3; no reliable D call. There are 12 residues in the CDR3. V was trimmed by 7 bases and J by 6 bases, leaving 11 bases between them. Germline V CDR1 and CDR2: MNHEY, SVGAGI. This CDR3 reads CASTRDSDTQYF. The CDR3 bases are TGTGCCAGCACTCGAGACTCCGATACGCAGTATTTT.

The V gene is TRBV4-1, the J gene TRBJ1-4; no firm D call. This CDR3 contains 15 residues. The germline gives CDR1 MGHRA, CDR2 YSYEKL. Trimming took off 0 bases at V and 6 bases at J, with 11 bases between the two ends. CDR3 amino acids: CASSQEADLDEKLFF. The CDR3 DNA is TGCGCCAGCAGCCAAGAAGCTGATTTAGATGAAAAACTGTTTTTT.

The V call is TRBV18, the J call TRBJ2-1, with 9 bases matching TRBD1. Trimming at V came to 8 bases and at J to 8 bases, leaving 13 bases not matched to a gene. Germline loops: CDR1 KGHSH, CDR2 LQKENI. CDR3 size: 15 residues. In DNA form, the CDR3 reads TGTGCCAGCGGACTAAGGGGACAGGGTATAGATGAGCAGTTCTTC. This gives the protein CASGLRGQGIDEQFF.

The gene calls are TRBV6-6 and TRBJ1-6, with D maybe TRBD1 (6 bases). This CDR3 region has 15 residues. The V gene lost 3 bases and the J gene lost 7 bases, with 13 bases spanning the gap. Germline assignment: CDR1 MNHNY and CDR2 SVGAGI (reference sequence). CDR3 in amino acids: CASSYSDSSNSPLHF. CDR3 sequence (DNA): TGTGCCAGCAGTTATTCGGACAGTTCGAATTCACCCCTCCACTTT.

The chain carries TRBV4-2 and TRBJ2-2, with a tentative D call TRBD1 (6 bases). The germline gives CDR1 LGHNA, CDR2 YNFKEQ. The CDR3 consists of 16 residues. Trimming shortened V by 0 bases and J by 3 bases, and 11 bases separated the two germline ends. In DNA, the CDR3 is TGTGCCAGCAGCCAAGATAGGGGGAGAGACACCGGGGAGCTGTTTTTT. Amino acids: CASSQDRGRDTGELFF.

The rearrangement joins TRBV30 to TRBJ1-5, with unresolved D. The germline gives CDR1 GTSNPN, CDR2 SVGIG (reference sequence). The CDR3 consists of 15 residues. The ends were cut back, 0 bases at V and 5 bases at J, with 14 bases in the middle. CDR3 protein: CAWSVDPSGDQPQHF. The CDR3 region has the DNA TGTGCCTGGAGTGTAGACCCCAGCGGCGATCAGCCCCAGCATTTT.

The V call is TRBV30, the J call TRBJ1-1; possibly TRBD1 for D (6 bases). Germline V gene sequence: CDR1 GTSNPN, CDR2 SVGIG (reference sequence). V was shortened by 5 bases and J by 11 bases, with 15 bases between the two germline ends. The CDR3 spans 11 residues. CDR3 bases: TGTGCCTGGGGGACACCCTCCGGCGCTTTCTTT. Translated: CAWGTPSGAFF.

The chain is built from TRBV5-6 and TRBJ2-7; TRBD1 matches at 7 bases. The CDR3 sequence is 14 residues long. V was clipped by 4 bases and J by 3 bases; unmatched bases: 7. CDR1 and CDR2 from the germline V gene are SGHDT and YYEEEE. CDR3 region: CASSPMTGIYEQYF. The CDR3 region has the DNA TGTGCCAGCAGCCCAATGACAGGGATCTACGAGCAGTACTTC.

This clone showed up just a few times. V is TRBV7-9 and J is TRBJ1-1; 8 bases align to TRBD1. The CDR3 is 14 residues long. V was pared by 6 bases and J by 4 bases, with 7 bases of the junction left unmatched. Germline CDR1 SEHNR, CDR2 FQNEAQ (reference sequence). The CDR3 is CASSSQGGGTEAFF. As DNA, the CDR3 is TGTGCCAGCAGTTCACAGGGGGGTGGCACTGAAGCTTTCTTT.

The chain joins TRBV4-1 to TRBJ2-1; TRBD2 aligns across 13 bases. The CDR3 loop spans 18 amino acids. With V trimmed by 1 base and J by 5 bases, 8 bases remained unmatched. Germline V gene lookup returns CDR1 MGHRA and CDR2 YSYEKL. CDR3 nucleotide sequence: TGCGCCAGCAGCCAAGTCAGTGGACTAGCGGGAGAGGACAATGAGCAGTTCTTC. Residues: CASSQVSGLAGEDNEQFF.

The chain couples TRBV24-1 to TRBJ2-3; D possibly corresponds to TRBD2 (5 bases). There are 17 residues in the CDR3. CDR1 is KGHDR and CDR2 is SFDVKD in the germline V gene. V gave up 0 bases and J gave up 0 bases, with 12 bases separating them. CDR3 DNA sequence: TGTGCCACCAGTGATTTGCGGGGTCTCTCTAGCACAGATACGCAGTATTTT. The encoded protein is CATSDLRGLSSTDTQYF.

This clone was found once. The V gene is TRBV9, the J gene TRBJ2-7, with 13 bases fitting TRBD2. The germline gives CDR1 SGDLS, CDR2 YYNGEE. Trimming cost V 4 bases and J 1 base; bases outside gene matches: 8. This CDR3 spans 17 amino acids. The CDR3 DNA follows: TGTGCCAGCAGCAGAGGACTAGCGGGAGTGAAATCCTACGAGCAGTACTTC. Translating gives CASSRGLAGVKSYEQYF.

V and J are TRBV5-6 and TRBJ1-4; 10 bases line up with TRBD1. The J segment lost 8 bases and the V segment lost 4 bases, leaving 11 bases of the junction unmatched. The germline V gene encodes CDR1 SGHDT and CDR2 YYEEEE. This CDR3 has 16 residues. CDR3 amino acids: CASSGLVGQGDEKLFF. In DNA, the CDR3 is TGTGCCAGCAGCGGGCTTGTCGGACAGGGGGACGAAAAACTGTTTTTT.

The gene calls are TRBV28 and TRBJ1-2, with D perhaps matching TRBD1 (5 bases). In germline, CDR1 is MDHEN, CDR2 SYDVKM. Between the trimmed V and J ends, which lost 3 bases and 4 bases, there was a span of 12 bases. The CDR3 spans 14 residues. CDR3 nucleotides: TGTGCCAGCAGTTTGGTCGGAGGGACCTATGGCTACACCTTC. It codes for CASSLVGGTYGYTF.

The chain employs TRBV2 and TRBJ1-1; the D gene is possibly TRBD1 (5 bases). The germline gives CDR1 SNHLY, CDR2 FYNNEI. CDR3 length equals 13 residues. With 4 bases removed from V and 1 base from J, the gap between germline ends came to 7 bases. In DNA form, the CDR3 reads TGTGCCAGCAGTGTTACAGGGAACACTGAAGCTTTCTTT. Its protein product is CASSVTGNTEAFF.

This rearrangement joins TRBV9 to TRBJ2-2, with no clear D. V was trimmed by 4 bases and J by 4 bases, leaving 11 bases between them. The CDR3 extends over 14 amino acids. Germline-derived CDR1 and CDR2 are SGDLS and YYNGEE. CDR3 sequence (DNA): TGTGCCAGCAGCCCCCCCCGGGTCACCGGGGAGCTGTTTTTT. Translated: CASSPPRVTGELFF.

The chain has TRBV28 and TRBJ1-6; unclear D gene. This CDR3 comprises 12 residues. V lost 3 bases, J lost 6 bases, and 3 bases lay in between. Germline V gene lookup returns CDR1 MDHEN and CDR2 SYDVKM. Here the CDR3 DNA reads TGTGCCAGCAGTTTTATTAATTCACCCCTCCACTTT. Protein sequence: CASSFINSPLHF.

The chain couples TRBV27 to TRBJ1-1; a possible D gene is TRBD1 (5 bases). This CDR3 spans 16 amino acids. Trimming left V 0 bases short and J 2 bases short, with 13 bases between. Germline CDR1 is MNHEY and CDR2 is SMNVEV (reference sequence). The CDR3 nucleotides are TGTGCCAGCAGTTTATCTTTCGGGGGGGTTAACACTGAAGCTTTCTTT. Its protein is CASSLSFGGVNTEAFF.

V gene TRBV5-1 combines with J gene TRBJ2-7; 7 nucleotides agree with TRBD2. The length of the CDR3 is 14 residues. CDR1 and CDR2 (germline): SGHRS, YFSETQ. The ends lost 0 bases at V and 6 bases at J; junction bases unmatched: 6. CDR3 protein: CASSLGQGGIEQYF. The CDR3 bases are TGCGCCAGCAGCTTGGGTCAGGGAGGGATCGAGCAGTACTTC. The whole variable domain, remainder taken from reference TRBV5-1 and TRBJ2-7, is KAGVTQTPRYLIKTRGQQVTLSCSPISGHRSVSWYQQTPGQGLQFLFEYFSETQRNKGNFPGRFSGRQFSNSRSEMNVSTLELGDSALYLCASSLGQGGIEQYFGPGTRLTVT.

The chain has TRBV7-2 and TRBJ2-7, with 10 bases lining up with TRBD2. CDR1 and CDR2 from the germline V gene are SGHTA and FQGNSA. With V trimmed by 3 bases and J by 0 bases, 2 bases remained unmatched. CDR3 length: 15 residues. CDR3 loop: CASSFRLAGSYEQYF. CDR3 DNA: TGTGCCAGCAGCTTCAGACTAGCGGGCTCCTACGAGCAGTACTTC.

A single count supports this clone. V gene TRBV10-3 combines with J gene TRBJ1-2; no reliable D call. CDR1 is ENHRY, CDR2 SYGVKD, per germline. CDR3 length: 13 residues. Trimming stripped 0 bases from V and 4 bases from J, with 6 bases between. Written as DNA, the CDR3 is TGTGCCATCAGTGAGTCAGAGCGCTATGGCTACACCTTC. Protein product: CAISESERYGYTF.